Given below is one T cell receptor (beta chain) in context. Profiled with immunoSEQ multiplex PCR; TCRdb holds only in-frame clones, not every one. Among 200,000 to 250,000 clones listed, roughly 89% were seen once. This sample stems from a study of blood T cell repertoires in COVID-19. Study-level background: Sources were T cells, B-cell-depleted T cells, or PBMCs; the material itself was cDNA or gDNA.

Germline V gene lookup returns CDR1 SGHNT and CDR2 YYREEE (reference sequence). The CDR3 extends over 15 amino acids. J gave up 0 bases and V 4 bases, and 5 bases lay outside the gene matches. The chain combines TRBV5-4 with TRBJ2-7, with 9 nucleotides matching TRBD1. The source of this sequence is a man aged 55 to 70 who had recovered from COVID-19. The sequencing sample was made of peripheral blood. The CDR3 loop reads CASSPGQGNSYEQYF. The CDR3 DNA is TGTGCCAGCAGCCCCGGACAGGGGAACTCCTACGAGCAGTACTTC.